This T cell receptor beta chain was recorded in a study of identical twins. On this clonotype: The junction departs from the called germline gene at one end, perhaps through a read error.

The CDR3 is 13 residues long. Germline CDR1 reads SQVTM; CDR2 reads ANQGSEA. MiXCR, applied by TCRdb to the 5' RACE reads, yields one record per CDR3 protein. The sample has some 1,600,000 distinct CDR3 sequences, roughly 35% seen once; the top ten hold over 0.25%. The sample consisted of cord blood. V is TRBV29-1 and J is TRBJ1-1, with D unclear. This TCR was sampled from a newborn girl in good health. The chain's CDR3 is CSVKIGLNTEAFF. DNA for the CDR3: TGCAGCGTTAAAATAGGGTTGAACACTGAGGCTTTCTTT. Full variable domain (rest looked up from reference TRBV29-1 and TRBJ1-1): SAVISQKPSRDICQRGTSLTIQCQVDSQVTMMFWYRQQPGQSLTLIATANQGSEATYESGFVIDKFPISRPNLTFSTLTVSNMSPEDSSIYLCSVKIGLNTEAFFGQGTRLTVV.